Below are 2 T cell receptor beta chains sequenced from a single sample in a study of blood T cells in healthy people across ages. A second PCR, run for about 7 to 11 cycles, used a sample-barcoded 5' primer plus a J-beta primer mix. TCRdb itself ran the 5' RACE reads through MiXCR, one entry per CDR3 protein. The sample holds 800,000 to 900,000 distinct CDR3 sequences, around 62% seen once. The sample was blood. The receptors derive from a man aged 30-40 years in good health.

The chain employs TRBV10-3 and TRBJ2-3, with no clear D. This CDR3 has 15 residues. Germline-derived CDR1 and CDR2 are ENHRY and SYGVKD. V lost 0 bases to trimming and J lost 2 bases, with 9 bases between them. Written as DNA, the CDR3 is TGTGCCATCAGTGAGTCAGGGTATTCCACAGATACGCAGTATTTT. This codes for CAISESGYSTDTQYF.

The chain joins TRBV7-2 to TRBJ2-1, with 13 bases aligning to TRBD2. In germline, CDR1 is SGHTA, CDR2 FQGNSA. The CDR3 length is 16 residues. V trimming: 3 bases; J trimming: 10 bases; junction bases outside the gene matches: 9. CDR3 amino acids: CASSLDTSGGAKEQFF. CDR3 coding DNA: TGTGCCAGCAGCTTGGATACTAGCGGGGGGGCCAAAGAGCAGTTCTTC. The variable domain in full, completed from reference TRBV7-2 and TRBJ2-1, reads GAGVSQSPSNKVTEKGKDVELRCDPISGHTALYWYRQSLGQGLEFLIYFQGNSAPDKSGLPSDRFSAERTGGSVSTLTIQRTQQEDSAVYLCASSLDTSGGAKEQFFGPGTRLTVL.